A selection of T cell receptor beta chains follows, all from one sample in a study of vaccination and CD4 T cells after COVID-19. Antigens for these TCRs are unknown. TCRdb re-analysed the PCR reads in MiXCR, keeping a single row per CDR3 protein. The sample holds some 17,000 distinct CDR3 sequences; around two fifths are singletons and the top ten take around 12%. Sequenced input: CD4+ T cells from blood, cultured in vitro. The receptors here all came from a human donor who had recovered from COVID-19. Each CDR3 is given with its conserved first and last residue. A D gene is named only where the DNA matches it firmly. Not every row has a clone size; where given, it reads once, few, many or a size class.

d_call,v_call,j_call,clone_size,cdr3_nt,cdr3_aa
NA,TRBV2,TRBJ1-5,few,TGTGCCAGCAGGGGGATAGTGGGTCAGCCCCAGCATTTT,CASRGIVGQPQHF
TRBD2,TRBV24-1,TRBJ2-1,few,TGTGCCACCAGTGATGGACTAGCTGGCTCCTACAATGAGCAGTTCTTC,CATSDGLAGSYNEQFF
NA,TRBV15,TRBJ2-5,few,TGTGCCACCAGCAGGGGTGAGACCCAGTACTTC,CATSRGETQYF
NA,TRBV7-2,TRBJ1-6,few,TGTGCCAGCAGTCCCCCCGCGGGGCTCGGTTCACCCCTCCACTTT,CASSPPAGLGSPLHF
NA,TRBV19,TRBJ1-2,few,TGTGCCAGTAGTATAGGTCAGGGGCCTTATGTTGGCTACACCTTC,CASSIGQGPYVGYTF
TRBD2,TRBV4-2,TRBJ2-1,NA,TGCGCCAGCAGCCAAGGACTAGCGGGAGTCTCCCCCTACAATGAGCAGTTCTTC,CASSQGLAGVSPYNEQFF
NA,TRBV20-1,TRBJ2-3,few,TGCAGTGCTAGAGATCAAGTAGCAGATACGCAGTATTTT,CSARDQVADTQYF
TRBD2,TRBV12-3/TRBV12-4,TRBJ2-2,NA,TGTGCCAGCAGTTTAGATTCCTGGGTGGCTAGCGGGAGAGACGGGGAGCTGTTTTTT,CASSLDSWVASGRDGELFF
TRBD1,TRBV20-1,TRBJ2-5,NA,TGCAGTGCTAGCAACAGGGGATACCCTCAAGAGACCCAGTACTTC,CSASNRGYPQETQYF
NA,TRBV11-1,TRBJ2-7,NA,TGTGCCAGCAGCCTACGACAGATTCCCTACGAGCAGTACTTC,CASSLRQIPYEQYF
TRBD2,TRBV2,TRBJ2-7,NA,TGTGCCAGCAGGCCGACTAGCGGGAGGGCCTACGAGCAGTACTTC,CASRPTSGRAYEQYF
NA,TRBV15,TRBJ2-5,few,TGTGCCACCAGTGTCCAGGGTAACCAAGAGACCCAGTACTTC,CATSVQGNQETQYF
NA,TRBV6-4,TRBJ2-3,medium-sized,TGTGCCAGCAGTGACAGGGGAACCACAGATACGCAGTATTTT,CASSDRGTTDTQYF
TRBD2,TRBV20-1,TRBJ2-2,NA,TGCAGTGCTAGAGATGGGGCGGGAGGCCAAGCCGGGGAGCTGTTTTTT,CSARDGAGGQAGELFF
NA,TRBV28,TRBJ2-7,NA,TGTGCCAGCCTTGCGTTTAGCTCCTACGAGCAGTACTTC,CASLAFSSYEQYF
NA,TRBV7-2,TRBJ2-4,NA,TGTGCCAGCAGCGGAGACGGGGGATTAAACATTCAGTACTTC,CASSGDGGLNIQYF
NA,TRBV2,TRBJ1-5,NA,TGTGCCAGCAGTGAAGAAACTAGCAATCAGCCCCAGCATTTT,CASSEETSNQPQHF
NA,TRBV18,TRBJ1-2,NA,TGTGCCAGCTCACCATACCGGGACAACTATGGCTACACCTTC,CASSPYRDNYGYTF
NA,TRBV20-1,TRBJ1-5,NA,TGCAGTGCTGAATGGGATTCCAATCAGCCCCAGCATTTT,CSAEWDSNQPQHF
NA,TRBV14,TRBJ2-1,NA,TGTGCCAGCAGCCCTAGGCGGGGTGAGCAGTTCTTC,CASSPRRGEQFF
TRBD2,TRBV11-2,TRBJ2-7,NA,TGTGCCAGCAGCTTAGCCCCAAGGGTAGCGGGATCCTTCGAGCAGTACTTC,CASSLAPRVAGSFEQYF
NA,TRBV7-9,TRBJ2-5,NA,TGCGCCAGCAGCTTGGCTGTCAGGGTGAGCCAGGAGACCCAGTACTTC,CASSLAVRVSQETQYF
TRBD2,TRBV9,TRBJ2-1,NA,TGTGCCAGCAGCGTAGGTGGATGGGCGTCTAGCGGGAGGTCGTCCTACAATGAGCAGTTCTTC,CASSVGGWASSGRSSYNEQFF
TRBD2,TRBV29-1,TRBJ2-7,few,TGCAGCGTTGGGCGGACTAGCGGCTCCTACGAGCAGTACTTC,CSVGRTSGSYEQYF
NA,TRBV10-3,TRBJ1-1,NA,TGTGCCATCAGGGAAAGCCCCTGGAGGGGGAACACTGAAGCTTTCTTT,CAIRESPWRGNTEAFF
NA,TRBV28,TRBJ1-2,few,TGTGCCAGCAGTTTAGAGGGTCCCAGAGTTGCTACTTATGGCTACACCTTC,CASSLEGPRVATYGYTF
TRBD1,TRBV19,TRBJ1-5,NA,TGTGCCAGTAGATATCACAGGGGAAGCAATCAGCCCCAGCATTTT,CASRYHRGSNQPQHF
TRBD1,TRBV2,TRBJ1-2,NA,TGTGCCAGCAGTGCAGGGGGTAATTATGGCTACACCTTC,CASSAGGNYGYTF
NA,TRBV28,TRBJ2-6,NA,TGTGCCAGCAGTTTTAACTCTGGGGCCAACGTCCTGACTTTC,CASSFNSGANVLTF
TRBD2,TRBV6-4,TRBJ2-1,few,TGTGCCAGCAGTGACGGACTAGCGGGAGGATTACAGTTCTTC,CASSDGLAGGLQFF
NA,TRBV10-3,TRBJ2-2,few,TGTGCCATCAGTGAGTCACCAGGGTCCGTCTACGGGGAGCTGTTTTTT,CAISESPGSVYGELFF
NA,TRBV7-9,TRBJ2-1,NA,TGTGCCAGCAGCCCCCCCGACTGGGCGGGGAAAGTCAATGAGCAGTTCTTC,CASSPPDWAGKVNEQFF
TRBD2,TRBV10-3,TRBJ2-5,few,TGTGCCATCAGTGCCGGGACTAGCGCGGAGACCCAGTACTTC,CAISAGTSAETQYF
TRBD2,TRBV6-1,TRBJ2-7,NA,TGTGCCAGCAGTGAGGGGGGGGGACTAGCGGGATACTACGAGCAGTACTTC,CASSEGGGLAGYYEQYF
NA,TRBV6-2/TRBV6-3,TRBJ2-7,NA,TGTGCCAGCAGTGGGAGGCTTACTTCCTACGAGCAGTACTTC,CASSGRLTSYEQYF
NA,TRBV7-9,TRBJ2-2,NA,TGTGCCAGCAGCTTTCTTTCAACCGCACAGATCACCGGGGAGCTGTTTTTT,CASSFLSTAQITGELFF
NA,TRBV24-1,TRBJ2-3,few,TGTGCCACCAGTGATTCCAGTGCAGATACGCAGTATTTT,CATSDSSADTQYF
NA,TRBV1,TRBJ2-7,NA,TGCACCAGCAGCCATCCCTTCGAACACATCCTATACGAGCAGTACTTC,CTSSHPFEHILYEQYF
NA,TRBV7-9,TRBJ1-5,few,TGTGCCAGCAGCCAAGATCCCAATCAGCCCCAGCATTTT,CASSQDPNQPQHF
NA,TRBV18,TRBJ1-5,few,TGTGCCAGCTCACCAGGACTTAGCAATCAGCCCCAGCATTTT,CASSPGLSNQPQHF
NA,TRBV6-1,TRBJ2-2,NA,TGTGCCAGGAGTGAAGGTGACACCGGGGAGCTGTTTTTT,CARSEGDTGELFF
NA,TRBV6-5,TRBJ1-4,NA,TGTGCCAGCAGTTACGGCGGGGTCGGTAATGAAAAACTGTTTTTT,CASSYGGVGNEKLFF
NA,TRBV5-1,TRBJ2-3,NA,TGCGCCAGCAGCCCCGCTTCGGTAGAGACGCAGTATTTT,CASSPASVETQYF
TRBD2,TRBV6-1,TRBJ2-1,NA,TGTGCCAGCTCCCTGGGGGGTAGCGGGAACTTC,CASSLGGSGNF
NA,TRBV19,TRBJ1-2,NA,TGTGCCAGTAGTAAACTACTCTTGGGACGCCACCGACGTGGCTACACCTTC,CASSKLLLGRHRRGYTF
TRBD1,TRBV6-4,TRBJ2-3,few,TGTGCCAGCAGTGAGACAGGGGGCGCAGATACGCAGTATTTT,CASSETGGADTQYF
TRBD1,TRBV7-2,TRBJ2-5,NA,TGTGCCAGCAGCCACCGCGGACAGGTACAAGAGACCCAGTACTTC,CASSHRGQVQETQYF
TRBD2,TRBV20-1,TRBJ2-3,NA,TGCAGTGCCAGGCGGGACTCCGGGAGGGATACGCAGTATTTT,CSARRDSGRDTQYF
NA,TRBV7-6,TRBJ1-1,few,TGTGCCAGCAGCTCTCAGGCAGGGGTCAACACTGAAGCTTTCTTT,CASSSQAGVNTEAFF
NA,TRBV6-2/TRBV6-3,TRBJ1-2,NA,TGTGCCAGCAGCCGCCGGTTGGGGGCGGATGATGGCTACACCTTC,CASSRRLGADDGYTF
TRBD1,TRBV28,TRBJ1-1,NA,TGTGCCAGCAGTGCCCTATACAGGGGTAAGTCCACTGAAGCTTTCTTT,CASSALYRGKSTEAFF
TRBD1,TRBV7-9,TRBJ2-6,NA,TGTGCCAGCAGCTTTAACAGGGGGCAGGCCAACGTCCTGACTTTC,CASSFNRGQANVLTF
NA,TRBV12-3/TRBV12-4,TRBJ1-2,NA,TGTGCCAGCAGTCCGACTGGGACATATGGCTACACCTTC,CASSPTGTYGYTF
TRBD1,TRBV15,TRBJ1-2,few,TGTGCCACCAGCCCAGGGACAGGGGTTCGCTATGGCTACACCTTC,CATSPGTGVRYGYTF
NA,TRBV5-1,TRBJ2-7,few,TGCGCCAGCAGCTTGACGGGAGAGCAGTACTTC,CASSLTGEQYF
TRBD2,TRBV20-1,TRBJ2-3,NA,TGCAGTGCTAGAGAGGCGGGAGGAGTAGATACGCAGTATTTT,CSAREAGGVDTQYF
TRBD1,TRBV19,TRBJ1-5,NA,TGTGCCAGTAGTACTACAGGGGGACAGGGCAATCAGCCCCAGCATTTT,CASSTTGGQGNQPQHF
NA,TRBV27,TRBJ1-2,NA,TGTGCCAGCAGTTTCCGGGGTGTGGGGGGTGGCTACACCTTC,CASSFRGVGGGYTF
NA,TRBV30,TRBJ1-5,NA,TGTGCCTGGAGTGTTGGGATCAATCAGCCCCAGCATTTT,CAWSVGINQPQHF
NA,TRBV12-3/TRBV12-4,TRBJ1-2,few,TGTGCCAGCAGTTTGGGCCCTAACTATGGCTACACCTTC,CASSLGPNYGYTF